The present entry profiles one T cell receptor (beta chain) with its context. These data come from a study of shared clonotypes between healthy human individuals. Germline CDR1 and CDR2: SGHKS and YYEKEE (reference sequence). The J segment lost 2 bases and the V segment lost 2 bases, leaving 5 bases of the junction unmatched. This CDR3 region has 16 residues. Generated by immunoSEQ multiplex PCR, the TCRdb table keeps only in-frame clones and is missing some. This table holds under 550,000 clones, about 96% found once. The sequenced sample consisted of naive CD4+ T cells sorted from blood. Stated subset: CD45RA+ positively selected. The chain combines TRBV5-5 with TRBJ2-5, with 11 nucleotides matching TRBD1. The source is a woman aged 25-40 years in good health. The CDR3 loop is CASSLGTGGGQETQYF. The CDR3 coding sequence is TGTGCCAGCAGCTTAGGGACAGGGGGAGGACAAGAGACCCAGTACTTC.